These 22 T cell receptor beta chains were sequenced from one sample in a study of cytomegalovirus exposure and HLA in healthy donors. In the PCR, 60 Vbeta and 13 Jbeta primers were used. The repertoire was sequenced with immunoSEQ multiplex PCR; TCRdb's copy has only in-frame clones and lacks some. The sample has 110,000 to 150,000 clones; 74% are singletons. The sequenced material came from PBMCs. These receptors were obtained from a man younger than 30 in good health and CMV-seropositive.

This clone was observed once. In DNA, the CDR3 is TGCGCCAGCAGCCAAGATCTATTCATCCCCCCAGGGAACTCCTACGAGCAGTACTTC. Residues: CASSQDLFIPPGNSYEQYF. The rearrangement joins TRBV4-1 to TRBJ2-7; D is perhaps TRBD1 (5 bases). The V end was cut by 0 bases, the J end by 0 bases, with 21 bases between. Germline V lookup: CDR1 MGHRA, CDR2 YSYEKL. CDR3 length equals 19 residues.

This chain links TRBV7-8 with TRBJ1-3; unclear D gene. Trimming pared 5 bases from V and 4 bases from J, leaving 18 bases between. The CDR3 is made up of 16 amino acids. The germline V gene encodes CDR1 SGHVS and CDR2 FQNEAQ. In nucleotides, the CDR3 is TGTGCCAGCAGCCCCCTTAAGGGAGCAGGAGGAAACACCATATATTTT. Residues: CASSPLKGAGGNTIYF.

V gene TRBV23-1 combines with J gene TRBJ1-5; D is unclear. TRBV23-1 is an ORF, with its function uncertain. Trimming took 6 bases from V and 11 from J, leaving 14 bases between them. The CDR3 is 12 amino acids. The CDR3 nucleotides are TGCGCCAGCAGCCGGCGAGAAGAGGCCCAGCATTTT. Translated, it gives CASSRREEAQHF.

The chain combines TRBV9 with TRBJ1-1; 8 positions match TRBD1. The germline V gene encodes CDR1 SGDLS and CDR2 YYNGEE. Trimming at V came to 2 bases and at J to 6 bases, leaving 9 bases not matched to a gene. This CDR3 comprises 15 residues. The CDR3 coding sequence is TGTGCCAGCAGCGTGTGGACAGGGCTTTTTCCTGAAGCTTTCTTT. Residues: CASSVWTGLFPEAFF.

CDR3 coding DNA: TGTGCCAGCAGTTTAGTCCGGAGGGACTCCTACAATGAGCAGTTCTTC. This gives the protein CASSLVRRDSYNEQFF. The chain combines TRBV28 with TRBJ2-1; maybe TRBD2 (6 bases). The V end lost 2 bases, the J end lost 0 bases, and 11 bases lay between the germline ends. Germline values: CDR1 MDHEN, CDR2 SYDVKM. The CDR3 runs to 16 residues.

The genes are TRBV27 and TRBJ1-2; 12 nucleotides align to TRBD1. The trim removed 5 bases at V and 4 bases at J, leaving 5 bases unmatched. The CDR3 length is 15 residues. The germline V gene has CDR1 MNHEY and CDR2 SMNVEV (reference sequence). CDR3 nucleotide sequence: TGTGCCAGCAGTCTCGGGACAGGGGGCGGCTATGGCTACACCTTC. It encodes CASSLGTGGGYGYTF.

This chain joins TRBV19 and TRBJ1-5; 8 positions match TRBD1. J lost 7 bases, V lost 2 bases, and 10 bases had no gene match. This CDR3 is built from 16 residues. Germline lookup yields CDR1 LNHDA and CDR2 SQIVND (reference sequence). CDR3 residues: CASSIYGQGTRQPQHF. The CDR3 bases are TGTGCCAGTAGTATATACGGACAGGGAACGAGACAGCCCCAGCATTTT.

The V call is TRBV9, the J call TRBJ1-3; 7 nucleotides align to TRBD1. Germline CDR1 SGDLS, CDR2 YYNGEE. J was trimmed by 0 bases and V by 2 bases; bases with no gene match: 5. This CDR3 has 16 residues. The DNA of the CDR3 is TGTGCCAGCAGCGTCGGGACAGCGAGCTCTGGAAACACCATATATTTT. Amino acid sequence: CASSVGTASSGNTIYF.

This chain links TRBV5-5 with TRBJ2-1; 12 bases align to TRBD2. Unmatched junction bases numbered 9, after V lost 1 base and J lost 7 bases. The CDR3 consists of 17 residues. Per germline, CDR1 SGHKS and CDR2 YYEKEE (reference sequence). Here the CDR3 DNA reads TGTGCCAGCAGCTTGAGGGCTAGCGGGGGGGCTTTTAATGAGCAGTTCTTC. It codes for CASSLRASGGAFNEQFF.

The rearrangement uses TRBV28 and TRBJ1-1, with 8 positions matching TRBD1. Germline CDR1 MDHEN, CDR2 SYDVKM. The CDR3 runs to 15 residues. After removal of 3 bases from V and 1 base from J, the junction contained 4 bases not matched to a gene. Here the CDR3 reads CASSFAGGGNTEAFF. CDR3 nucleotide sequence: TGTGCCAGCAGTTTCGCAGGGGGCGGGAACACTGAAGCTTTCTTT.

The chain employs TRBV6-6 and TRBJ2-7, with a tentative D call TRBD2 (5 bases). Trimming pared 2 bases from V and 0 bases from J, leaving 5 bases between. CDR3 length: 13 residues. Germline values: CDR1 MNHNY, CDR2 SVGAGI (reference sequence). DNA for the CDR3: TGTGCCAGCAGTTACCGGGGCTCCTACGAGCAGTACTTC. This codes for CASSYRGSYEQYF.

A single count supports this clone. The rearrangement links TRBV7-4 to TRBJ1-5; D is unresolved. The V gene lost 4 bases and the J gene lost 2 bases, with 12 bases spanning the gap. Germline V gives CDR1 SGHVT, CDR2 SQSDAQ. The CDR3 loop spans 15 amino acids. The CDR3 DNA follows: TGTGCCAGCAGCTCCGCGGAGGATGGCAATCAGCCCCAGCATTTT. This gives the protein CASSSAEDGNQPQHF.

The chain has TRBV2 and TRBJ2-3; 14 bases are shared with TRBD2. The CDR3 consists of 21 residues. With 5 bases clipped from V and 0 bases from J, the junction kept 16 bases outside the gene matches. Germline-derived CDR1 and CDR2 are SNHLY and FYNNEI. The CDR3 DNA reads as TGTGCCAGCAGTCCTCCTCAGACTAGCGGGGGGGCCATTACAAGCACAGATACGCAGTATTTT. It encodes CASSPPQTSGGAITSTDTQYF.

The chain recombines TRBV19 with TRBJ2-5; perhaps TRBD1 as D (6 bases). The CDR3 is made up of 16 amino acids. With 4 bases removed from V and 5 bases from J, the gap between germline ends came to 20 bases. Germline V CDR1 and CDR2: LNHDA, SQIVND (reference sequence). CDR3 loop: CASSSLGTIHGETQYF. As DNA, the CDR3 is TGTGCCAGTAGTAGCCTCGGGACAATACACGGGGAGACCCAGTACTTC.

The chain joins TRBV25-1 to TRBJ2-3; D call uncertain. This CDR3 comprises 14 residues. Trimming removed 5 bases at V and 2 bases at J, with 11 bases between. From germline, CDR1 is MGHDK and CDR2 SYGVNS. CDR3 region: CASSMVRHTDTQYF. In nucleotides, the CDR3 is TGTGCCAGCAGTATGGTGAGACACACAGATACGCAGTATTTT.

This chain connects TRBV19 to TRBJ1-2; 9 nucleotides line up with TRBD1. J lost 9 bases, V lost 8 bases, and 7 bases had no gene match. The V gene's germline CDR1 is LNHDA and CDR2 SQIVND (reference sequence). CDR3 length: 12 residues. The CDR3 nucleotides are TGTGCCAGTGGGGGACAGGGATACAGCTACACCTTC. It translates to CASGGQGYSYTF.

This clone has more than one count but fewer than ten. The J gene is TRBJ1-1, the V gene TRBV2; D gene unclear. The CDR3 has 11 residues. V lost 6 bases, J lost 5 bases, and 7 bases lay in between. Germline V gene data show CDR1 as SNHLY and CDR2 as FYNNEI. The CDR3 loop reads CASREETEAFF. DNA of the CDR3: TGTGCCAGCAGAGAGGAGACTGAAGCTTTCTTT. Variable domain in full (rest from reference TRBV2 and TRBJ1-1): EPEVTQTPSHQVTQMGQEVILRCVPISNHLYFYWYRQILGQKVEFLVSFYNNEISEKSEIFDDQFSVERPDGSNFTLKIRSTKLEDSAMYFCASREETEAFFGQGTRLTVV.

This clone came up a few times. CDR3 sequence (DNA): TGTGCCAGCAGACTAGCGGGGGGTTCCTACAATGAGCAGTTCTTC. Encoded protein: CASRLAGGSYNEQFF. This sequence joins TRBV2 and TRBJ2-1, with TRBD2 matching over 12 bases. The germline gives CDR1 SNHLY, CDR2 FYNNEI. CDR3 length equals 15 residues. Germline trimming cut 6 bases from V and 1 base from J; bases unmatched to any gene: 1.

The chain combines TRBV6-5 with TRBJ2-5; TRBD1 matches at 7 bases. Germline V CDR1 and CDR2: MNHEY, SVGAGI. CDR3 length: 13 residues. With V trimmed by 6 bases and J by 7 bases, 8 bases remained unmatched. The CDR3 region has the DNA TGTGCCAGCAGCCAACAGGGGTTCGTGACCCAGTACTTC. Protein sequence: CASSQQGFVTQYF.

The V gene is TRBV10-1, the J gene TRBJ2-1; D is possibly TRBD2 (6 bases). CDR1 and CDR2 from the germline V gene are WNHNN and SYGVQD (reference sequence). The V gene lost 4 bases and the J gene lost 0 bases, with 10 bases spanning the gap. The CDR3 consists of 15 residues. CDR3 in DNA: TGCGCCAGCAGTGGAAGACTAGACTCCTACAATGAGCAGTTCTTC. Translation gives CASSGRLDSYNEQFF.

V and J are TRBV5-1 and TRBJ2-7, with 13 bases fitting TRBD2. The junction had 5 bases not matched to a gene; V was cut back by 4 bases and J by 7 bases. Germline values: CDR1 SGHRS, CDR2 YFSETQ. There are 14 residues in the CDR3. This CDR3 reads CASSPGTSGTEQYF. As DNA, the CDR3 is TGCGCCAGCAGCCCGGGGACTAGCGGGACGGAGCAGTACTTC.

The V and J genes are TRBV7-2 and TRBJ2-1; 10 nucleotides align to TRBD2. The V and J ends lost 1 base and 8 bases, in that order; junction bases with no gene match: 11. The CDR3 contains 17 residues. The germline V gene encodes CDR1 SGHTA and CDR2 FQGNSA. CDR3 loop: CASSLVGSGGAWDEQFF. CDR3 nucleotide sequence: TGTGCCAGCAGCTTAGTAGGAAGCGGGGGGGCCTGGGATGAGCAGTTCTTC.